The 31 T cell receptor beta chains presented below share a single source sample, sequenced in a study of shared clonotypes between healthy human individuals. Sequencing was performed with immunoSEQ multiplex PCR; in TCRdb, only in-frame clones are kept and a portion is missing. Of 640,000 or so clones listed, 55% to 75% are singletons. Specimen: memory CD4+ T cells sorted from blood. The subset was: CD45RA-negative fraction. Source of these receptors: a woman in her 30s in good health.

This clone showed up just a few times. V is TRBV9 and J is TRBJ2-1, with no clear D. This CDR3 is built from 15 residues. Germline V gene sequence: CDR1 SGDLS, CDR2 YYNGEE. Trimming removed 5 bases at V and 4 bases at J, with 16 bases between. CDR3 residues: CASRLGNGVYNEQFF. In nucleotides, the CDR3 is TGTGCCAGCAGGCTGGGGAATGGCGTTTACAATGAGCAGTTCTTC.

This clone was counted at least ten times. The CDR3 reads CASSLLTWFGEQFF. The CDR3 DNA reads as TGTGCCAGCAGTCTCCTTACTTGGTTTGGTGAGCAGTTCTTC. The gene calls are TRBV21-1 and TRBJ2-1; TRBD2, the table's D call, lacks a check against the DNA. TRBV21-1 counts as a pseudogene. The CDR3 totals 14 residues.

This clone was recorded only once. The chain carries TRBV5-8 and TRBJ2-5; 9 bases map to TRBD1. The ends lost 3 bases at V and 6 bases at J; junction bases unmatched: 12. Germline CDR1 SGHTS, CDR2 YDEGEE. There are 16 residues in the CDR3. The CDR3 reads CASSSGQGTSMKTQYF. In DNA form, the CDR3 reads TGTGCCAGCAGCTCGGGACAGGGTACGAGTATGAAGACCCAGTACTTC.

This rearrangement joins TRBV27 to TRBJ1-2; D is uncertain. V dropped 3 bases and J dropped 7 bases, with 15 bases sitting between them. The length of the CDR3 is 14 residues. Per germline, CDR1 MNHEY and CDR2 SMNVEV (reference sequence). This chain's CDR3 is CASSFGPPAGGYTF. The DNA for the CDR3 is TGTGCCAGCAGTTTCGGCCCCCCGGCGGGTGGCTACACCTTC.

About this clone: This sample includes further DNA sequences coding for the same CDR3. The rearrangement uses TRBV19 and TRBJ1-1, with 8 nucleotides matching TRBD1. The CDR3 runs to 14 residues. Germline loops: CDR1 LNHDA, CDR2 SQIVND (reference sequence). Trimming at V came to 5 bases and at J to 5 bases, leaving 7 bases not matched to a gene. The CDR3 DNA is TGTGCCAGTAGTCCCGACAGGGGCGGAACTGAAGCTTTCTTT. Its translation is CASSPDRGGTEAFF.

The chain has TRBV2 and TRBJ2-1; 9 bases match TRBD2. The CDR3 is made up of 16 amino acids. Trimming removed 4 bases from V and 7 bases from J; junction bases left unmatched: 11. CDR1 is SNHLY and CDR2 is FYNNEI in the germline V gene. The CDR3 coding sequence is TGTGCCAGCAGTGGCCCGCGGGAGGGCCGGGGAAATGAGCAGTTCTTC. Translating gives CASSGPREGRGNEQFF.

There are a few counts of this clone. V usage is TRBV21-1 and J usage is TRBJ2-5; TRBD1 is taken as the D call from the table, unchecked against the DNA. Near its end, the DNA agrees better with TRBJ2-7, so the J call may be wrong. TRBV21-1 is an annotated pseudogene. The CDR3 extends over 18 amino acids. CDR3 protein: CASSPRDRRGNSTYEQYF. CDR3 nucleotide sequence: TGTGCCAGCAGCCCCCGGGACAGGCGAGGGAACTCGACCTACGAGCAGTACTTC.

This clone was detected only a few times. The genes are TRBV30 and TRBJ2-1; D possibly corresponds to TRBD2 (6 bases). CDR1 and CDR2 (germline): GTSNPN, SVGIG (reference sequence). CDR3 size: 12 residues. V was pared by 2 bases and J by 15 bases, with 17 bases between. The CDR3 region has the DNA TGTGCCTGGAGTACCATTGGAGGGCGTCTGTTCTTC. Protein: CAWSTIGGRLFF.

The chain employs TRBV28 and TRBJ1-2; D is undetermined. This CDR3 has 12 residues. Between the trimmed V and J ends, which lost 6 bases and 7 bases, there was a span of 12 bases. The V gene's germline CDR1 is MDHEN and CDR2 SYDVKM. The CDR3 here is CASRREFGGYTF. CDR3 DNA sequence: TGTGCCAGCAGGAGGGAATTCGGTGGCTACACCTTC.

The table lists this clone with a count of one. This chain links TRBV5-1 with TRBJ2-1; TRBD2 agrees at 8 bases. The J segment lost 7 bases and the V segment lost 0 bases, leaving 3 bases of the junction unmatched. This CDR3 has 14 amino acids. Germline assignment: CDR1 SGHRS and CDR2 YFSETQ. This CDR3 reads CASSLVAGINEQFF. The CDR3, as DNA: TGCGCCAGCAGCTTGGTAGCGGGGATTAATGAGCAGTTCTTC.

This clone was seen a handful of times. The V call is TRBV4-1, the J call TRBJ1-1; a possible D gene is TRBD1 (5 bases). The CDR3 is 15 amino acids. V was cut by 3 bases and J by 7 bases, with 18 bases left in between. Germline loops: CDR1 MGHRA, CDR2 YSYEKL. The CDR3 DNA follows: TGCGCCAGCAGCCATGCCCTGGGGGGGTACAGTGAAGCTTTCTTT. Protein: CASSHALGGYSEAFF.

The DNA for the CDR3 is TGTGCCAGCAGCTTATTGATGTATACGGGAGGAAACACCATATATTTT. Amino acids: CASSLLMYTGGNTIYF. V usage is TRBV7-9 and J usage is TRBJ1-3; no reliable D call. The V end lost 2 bases, the J end lost 4 bases, and 15 bases lay between the germline ends. The germline gives CDR1 SEHNR, CDR2 FQNEAQ (reference sequence). The CDR3 has 16 residues.

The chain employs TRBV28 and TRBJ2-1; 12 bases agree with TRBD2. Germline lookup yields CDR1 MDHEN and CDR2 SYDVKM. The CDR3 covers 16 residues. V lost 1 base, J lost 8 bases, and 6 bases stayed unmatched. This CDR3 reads CASSLSLAGGPYEQFF. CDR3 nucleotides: TGTGCCAGCAGTTTATCCCTAGCGGGAGGGCCGTATGAGCAGTTCTTC.

DNA for the CDR3: TGTGCCAGCAGTGGTCGGCGGGGCCAAGAGACCCAGTACTTC. Amino acid sequence: CASSGRRGQETQYF. The V and J genes are TRBV6-1 and TRBJ2-5; perhaps TRBD2 as D (6 bases). V was clipped by 4 bases and J by 1 base, with 10 bases between them. Looked up from germline, CDR1 is MNHNS and CDR2 is SASEGT. This CDR3 is 14 amino acids long.

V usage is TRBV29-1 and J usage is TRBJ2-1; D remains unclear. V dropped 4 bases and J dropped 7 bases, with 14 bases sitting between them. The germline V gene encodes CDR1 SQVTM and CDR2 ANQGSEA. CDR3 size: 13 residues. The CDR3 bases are TGCAGCGTTGTGGTAGTAGGATGGAATGAGCAGTTCTTC. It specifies CSVVVVGWNEQFF.

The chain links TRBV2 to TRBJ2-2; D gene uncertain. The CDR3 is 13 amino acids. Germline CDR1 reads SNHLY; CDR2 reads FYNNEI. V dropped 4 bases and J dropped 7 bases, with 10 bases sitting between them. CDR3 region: CASSVYLGGELFF. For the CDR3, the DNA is TGTGCCAGCAGTGTTTATCTGGGCGGGGAGCTGTTTTTT. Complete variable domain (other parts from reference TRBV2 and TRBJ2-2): EPEVTQTPSHQVTQMGQEVILRCVPISNHLYFYWYRQILGQKVEFLVSFYNNEISEKSEIFDDQFSVERPDGSNFTLKIRSTKLEDSAMYFCASSVYLGGELFFGEGSRLTVL.

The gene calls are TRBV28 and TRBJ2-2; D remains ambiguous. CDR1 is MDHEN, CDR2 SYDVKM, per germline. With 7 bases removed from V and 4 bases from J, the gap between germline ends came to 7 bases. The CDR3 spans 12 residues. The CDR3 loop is CASIHSTGELFF. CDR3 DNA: TGTGCCAGCATCCACTCCACCGGGGAGCTGTTTTTT.

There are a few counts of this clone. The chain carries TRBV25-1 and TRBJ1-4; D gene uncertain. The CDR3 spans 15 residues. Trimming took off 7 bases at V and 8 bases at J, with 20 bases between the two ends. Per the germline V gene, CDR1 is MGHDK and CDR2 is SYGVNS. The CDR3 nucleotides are TGTGCCAGCATCGAAGACCATCGGGGTGGGGAAAAACTGTTTTTT. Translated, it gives CASIEDHRGGEKLFF.

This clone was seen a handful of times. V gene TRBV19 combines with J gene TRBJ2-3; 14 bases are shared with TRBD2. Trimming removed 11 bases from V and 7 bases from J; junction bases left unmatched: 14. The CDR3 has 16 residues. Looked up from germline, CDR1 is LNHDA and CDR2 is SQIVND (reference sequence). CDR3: CAVAQTRLAGGNTQYF. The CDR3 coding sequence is TGTGCCGTGGCCCAAACCAGACTAGCGGGAGGGAATACGCAGTATTTT.

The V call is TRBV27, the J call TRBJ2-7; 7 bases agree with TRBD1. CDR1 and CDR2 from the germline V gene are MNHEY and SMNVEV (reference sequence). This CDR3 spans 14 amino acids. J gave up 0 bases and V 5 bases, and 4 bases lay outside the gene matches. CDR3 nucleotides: TGTGCCAGCAGTATCGACAGGGTCTCCTACGAGCAGTACTTC. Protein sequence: CASSIDRVSYEQYF.

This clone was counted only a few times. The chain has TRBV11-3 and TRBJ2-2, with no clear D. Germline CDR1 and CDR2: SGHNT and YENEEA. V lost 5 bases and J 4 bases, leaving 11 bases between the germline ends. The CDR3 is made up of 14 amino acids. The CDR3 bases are TGTGCCAGCAGCAAGGGTACCTTCACCGGGGAGCTGTTTTTT. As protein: CASSKGTFTGELFF.

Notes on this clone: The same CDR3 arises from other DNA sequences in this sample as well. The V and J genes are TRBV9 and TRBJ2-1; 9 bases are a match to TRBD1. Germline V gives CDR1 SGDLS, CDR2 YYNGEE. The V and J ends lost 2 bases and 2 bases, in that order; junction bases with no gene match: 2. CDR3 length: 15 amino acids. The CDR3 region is CASSVGTGTYNEQFF. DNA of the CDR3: TGTGCCAGCAGCGTCGGGACAGGGACCTACAATGAGCAGTTCTTC.

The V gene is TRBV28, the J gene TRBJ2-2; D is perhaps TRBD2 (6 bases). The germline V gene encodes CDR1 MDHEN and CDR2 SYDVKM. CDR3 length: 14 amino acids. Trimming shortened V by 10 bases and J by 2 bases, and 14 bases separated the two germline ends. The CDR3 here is CATRLGGNTGELFF. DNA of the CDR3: TGTGCCACCAGACTCGGGGGTAACACCGGGGAGCTGTTTTTT.

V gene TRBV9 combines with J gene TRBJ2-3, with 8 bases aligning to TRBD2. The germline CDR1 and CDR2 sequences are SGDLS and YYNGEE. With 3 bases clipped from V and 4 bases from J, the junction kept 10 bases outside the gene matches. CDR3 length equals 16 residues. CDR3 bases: TGTGCCAGCAGCGATAAGCGGGAGCGGTATCCAGATACGCAGTATTTT. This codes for CASSDKRERYPDTQYF.

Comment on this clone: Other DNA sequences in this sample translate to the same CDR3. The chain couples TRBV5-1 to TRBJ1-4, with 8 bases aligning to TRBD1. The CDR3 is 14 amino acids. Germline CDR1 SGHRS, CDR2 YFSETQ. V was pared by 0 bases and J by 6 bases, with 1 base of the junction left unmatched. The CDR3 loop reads CASSLAGGDEKLFF. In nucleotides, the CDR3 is TGCGCCAGCAGCTTGGCAGGGGGCGATGAAAAACTGTTTTTT.

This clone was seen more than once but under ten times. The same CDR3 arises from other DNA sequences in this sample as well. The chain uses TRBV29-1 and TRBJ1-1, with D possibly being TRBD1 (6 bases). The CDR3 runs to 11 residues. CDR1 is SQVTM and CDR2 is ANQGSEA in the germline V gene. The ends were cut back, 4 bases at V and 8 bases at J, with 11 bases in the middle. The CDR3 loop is CSVVGGAEAFF. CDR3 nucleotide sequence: TGCAGCGTTGTTGGGGGCGCCGAAGCTTTCTTT.

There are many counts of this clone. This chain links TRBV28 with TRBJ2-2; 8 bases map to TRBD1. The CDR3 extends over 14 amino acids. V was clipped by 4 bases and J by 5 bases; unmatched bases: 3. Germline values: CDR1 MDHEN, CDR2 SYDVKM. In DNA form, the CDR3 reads TGTGCCAGCAGTTCCGGACAGGGAACCGGGGAGCTGTTTTTT. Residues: CASSSGQGTGELFF. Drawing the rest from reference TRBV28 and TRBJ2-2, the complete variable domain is DVKVTQSSRYLVKRTGEKVFLECVQDMDHENMFWYRQDPGLGLRLIYFSYDVKMKEKGDIPEGYSVSREKKERFSLILESASTNQTSMYLCASSSGQGTGELFFGEGSRLTVL.

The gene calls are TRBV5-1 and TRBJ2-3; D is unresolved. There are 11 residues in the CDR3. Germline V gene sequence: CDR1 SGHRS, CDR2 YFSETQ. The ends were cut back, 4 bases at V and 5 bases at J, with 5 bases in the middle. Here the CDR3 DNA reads TGCGCCAGCAGCGGCCAAGATACGCAGTATTTT. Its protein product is CASSGQDTQYF.

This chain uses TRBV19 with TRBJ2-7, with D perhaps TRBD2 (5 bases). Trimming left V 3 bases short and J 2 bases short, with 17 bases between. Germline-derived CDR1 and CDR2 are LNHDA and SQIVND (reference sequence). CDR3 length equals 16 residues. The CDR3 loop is CASSMAGAEAPYEQYF. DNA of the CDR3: TGTGCCAGTAGTATGGCTGGAGCGGAGGCACCCTACGAGCAGTACTTC. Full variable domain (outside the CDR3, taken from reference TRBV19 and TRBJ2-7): DGGITQSPKYLFRKEGQNVTLSCEQNLNHDAMYWYRQDPGQGLRLIYYSQIVNDFQKGDIAEGYSVSREKKESFPLTVTSAQKNPTAFYLCASSMAGAEAPYEQYFGPGTRLTVT.

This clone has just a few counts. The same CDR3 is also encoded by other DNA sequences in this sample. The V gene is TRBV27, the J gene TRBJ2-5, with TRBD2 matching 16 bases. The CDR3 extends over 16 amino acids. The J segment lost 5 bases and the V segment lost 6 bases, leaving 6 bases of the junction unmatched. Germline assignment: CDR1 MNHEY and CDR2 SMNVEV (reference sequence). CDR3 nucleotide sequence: TGTGCCAGCAGGGGACTAGCGGGAGGGCCGAGGGAGACCCAGTACTTC. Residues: CASRGLAGGPRETQYF.

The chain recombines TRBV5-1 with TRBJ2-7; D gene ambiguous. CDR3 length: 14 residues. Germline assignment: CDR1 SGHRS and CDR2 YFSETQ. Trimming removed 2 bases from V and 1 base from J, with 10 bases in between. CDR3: CASSFEGHSYEQYF. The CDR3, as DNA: TGCGCCAGCAGCTTCGAAGGGCATTCCTACGAGCAGTACTTC.